Below, 2 T cell receptor beta chains from the same sample are listed, as sequenced in a study of T cell changes during pregnancy in multiple sclerosis. Profiling relied on immunoSEQ multiplex PCR, and the TCRdb table lists in-frame clones only, not all of them. The repertoire holds tens of thousands of clones, with 75% to 95% as singletons. The source material was peripheral blood, sampled after pregnancy. The receptors come from a female donor in good health, enrolled as a control in a pregnancy study.

The table lists this clone with a count of one. The chain joins TRBV11-2 to TRBJ1-3; D remains ambiguous. From germline, CDR1 is SGHAT and CDR2 FQNNGV. This CDR3 is 14 amino acids long. V was trimmed by 3 bases and J by 0 bases, leaving 6 bases between them. CDR3 in amino acids: CASSFTNSGNTIYF. The CDR3 region has the DNA TGTGCCAGCAGCTTTACAAACTCTGGAAACACCATATATTTT.

This chain joins TRBV9 and TRBJ2-7; D may be TRBD2 (6 bases). Germline values: CDR1 SGDLS, CDR2 YYNGEE. V lost 0 bases, J lost 6 bases, and 13 bases lay in between. The CDR3 is 14 amino acids. Here the CDR3 reads CASSVGGGGGEQYF. DNA of the CDR3: TGTGCCAGCAGCGTAGGTGGGGGAGGTGGCGAGCAGTACTTC.